This T cell receptor (beta chain) was observed in a study of T cells after yellow fever vaccination (dated by TCRdb to between 2018 and 2021). Regarding the study in general: The SMART-Seq v4 Ultra Low Input RNA kit was used to prepare libraries from fractions with low cell numbers. To follow T-cell clones before and after both primary and booster YFV17D yellow fever vaccination, bulk TCR alpha and beta repertoires underwent longitudinal sequencing. The cohort comprised two healthy male donors, one aged 18 to 29 and one aged 30 to 40 years. Blood was collected at multiple timepoints before and after primary and secondary immunization, and bulk PBMC replicates and cell subsets were isolated. Study-wide conclusions, independent of this receptor: Because abundant contaminating clonotypes from the bulk population could be contained in FACS-sorted repertoires, computational filtering was required. After the booster, most of the clones that had expanded following primary vaccination were detected again (about 95% of CD4 and around 90% of CD8), which suggests that memory was broadly maintained. A small share of clonotypes was detected in both CD4 and CD8 compartments, with the overlap likely arising from convergent recombination. Because the study included only a couple of donors, the extent to which the findings can be generalized is limited. The secondary T-cell response was weaker than the primary response but faster, peaking on day 5 instead of day 15.

From its cysteine to its phenylalanine, the CDR3 spans 15 amino acids. The read is trimmed to its CDR3 DNA, 45 bases read in frame from base 1. Ends trimmed: V by 3 bases, J by 4 bases; bases unmatched to a gene: 8. From a lookup of the germline V gene (reference sequence), CDR1 and CDR2 are DFQATT and SNEGSKA. With respect to this clonotype: The target of this receptor is not known. Base quality data are lacking; no much larger clone is found one base away.

TCR cDNA was synthesized by 5'RACE template switching, which introduced a universal primer site and unique molecular identifiers. Priming for cDNA synthesis came from both the TCR alpha and TCR beta constant segments. Library amplification used two PCR steps, and the second PCR step added sample barcodes and sequencing adapters. Sequencing of libraries was performed on Illumina HiSeq 2500 (2x100 bp) or NovaSeq (2x150 bp). In the paper's pipeline: Reads were demultiplexed and collapsed into UMI consensus sequences with MIGEC, and V(D)J alignment was performed with MiXCR. Clonotypes responding to the vaccine were identified with edgeR on replicate PBMC samples, with the criteria of FDR below 0.01 and a log2 fold change above 5 up to day 15. Each bulk clonotype received a CD4 or CD8 identity based on whether the sequenced CD4 or CD8 repertoire contained that clonotype at higher abundance. TCRdb itself trimmed the public reads at Q25 with fastp, ran MiXCR and retained productive beta chains. Each record represents a unique CDR3 protein, reported with the most common genes and DNA among its rows. For this entry, the V and J calls and clone size follow TCRdb and not the study's own pipeline. The sample has about 550,000 distinct CDR3 sequences on record, over 15% of them singletons. Jointly, the top ten make up over 11% of the sample.

This specimen's treatment or condition label, interpreted: live attenuated yellow fever vaccine strain. Two biological replicates of bulk PBMCs were collected at each blood-draw timepoint. PBMCs were isolated from peripheral blood using a standard Ficoll-Paque protocol. TriZol was used to extract RNA from bulk PBMCs, CD4 and CD8 fractions, and dextramer-positive and dextramer-negative fractions. The rearranged chain carries TRBV20-1 and TRBJ1-2; TRBD1 fits 10 bases in the junction. The sequencing here drew on PBMCs, taken 15 days after the yellow fever booster vaccination. This clonotype was sampled from a man between 25 and 39 years old who received the YFV17D yellow fever vaccine. The nucleotides are TGCAGTGCTAGTCTCCGGGACAGGGGCCTCTATGGCTACACCTTC. This gives the protein CSASLRDRGLYGYTF.